This passage covers 23 T cell receptor beta chains from one sample sequenced in a study of PD-1 blockade in classical Hodgkin lymphoma. Time point described: cycle 4 day 1 (C4D1), after six to seven weeks of nivolumab. Every one of the patients relapsed after autologous stem cell transplantation (brentuximab vedotin exposure was variable). Profiled with immunoSEQ multiplex PCR; TCRdb holds only in-frame clones, not every one. In the table there are more than 20,000 clones, about 86% of which are singletons. The source material was peripheral blood mononuclear cells (PBMCs), sampled before the fourth cycle of nivolumab. These receptors were obtained from a human donor with classical Hodgkin lymphoma.

A few counts support this clone. The CDR3 DNA reads TGTGCCAGCCTAACAGGGGGCACAGATACGCAGTATTTT. Translated: CASLTGGTDTQYF. The chain employs TRBV27 and TRBJ2-3, with 7 positions matching TRBD1. V gave up 8 bases and J gave up 1 base; unmatched junction bases: 3. Looked up from germline, CDR1 is MNHEY and CDR2 is SMNVEV (reference sequence). The CDR3 contains 13 residues.

V and J are TRBV13 and TRBJ2-1; 8 bases agree with TRBD2. Per the germline V gene, CDR1 is PRHDT and CDR2 is FYEKMQ (reference sequence). The CDR3 sequence is 16 residues long. The junction had 6 bases not matched to a gene; V was cut back by 5 bases and J by 0 bases. The chain's CDR3 is CASSPGGTSSYNEQFF. CDR3 sequence (DNA): TGTGCCAGCAGCCCGGGCGGGACTAGCTCCTACAATGAGCAGTTCTTC.

J is TRBJ1-6 and V is TRBV4-1, with 7 bases fitting TRBD1. This CDR3 has 18 amino acids. V lost 1 base, J lost 0 bases, and 6 bases stayed unmatched. Germline V gene data show CDR1 as MGHRA and CDR2 as YSYEKL. CDR3 sequence reads: CASSQVDRVSSYNSPLHF. CDR3 DNA: TGCGCCAGCAGCCAAGTCGACAGGGTGAGCTCCTATAATTCACCCCTCCACTTT.

This chain links TRBV11-2 with TRBJ1-6; D possibly corresponds to TRBD1 (5 bases). Trimming pared 1 base from V and 10 bases from J, leaving 17 bases between. From germline, CDR1 is SGHAT and CDR2 FQNNGV. This CDR3 contains 16 residues. The CDR3 DNA reads TGTGCCAGCAGCTTAGCGGGACGGACGTTGGGATCACCCCTCCACTTT. This sequence encodes CASSLAGRTLGSPLHF. The full variable domain, completed using reference TRBV11-2 and TRBJ1-6, is EAGVAQSPRYKIIEKRQSVAFWCNPISGHATLYWYQQILGQGPKLLIQFQNNGVVDDSQLPKDRFSAERLKGVDSTLKIQPAKLEDSAVYLCASSLAGRTLGSPLHFGNGTRLTVT.

The J gene is TRBJ1-1, the V gene TRBV7-6; D perhaps matches TRBD1 (5 bases). Germline CDR1 SGHVS, CDR2 FNYEAQ. The ends were cut back, 3 bases at V and 3 bases at J, with 17 bases in the middle. This CDR3 spans 16 amino acids. The chain's CDR3 is CASSFGARGRDTEAFF. CDR3 coding DNA: TGTGCCAGCAGCTTCGGGGCGCGGGGTAGGGACACTGAAGCTTTCTTT.

The rearrangement links TRBV6-5 to TRBJ2-1; D is undetermined. CDR3 length equals 14 residues. V was pared by 5 bases and J by 4 bases, with 12 bases between. Germline loops: CDR1 MNHEY, CDR2 SVGAGI. The CDR3 DNA reads TGTGCCAGCAGTACGGTAATTCGATACAATGAGCAGTTCTTC. Translated: CASSTVIRYNEQFF.

The chain couples TRBV18 to TRBJ1-4, with D possibly being TRBD1 (5 bases). Trimming removed 1 base at V and 4 bases at J, with 7 bases between. The CDR3 runs to 14 residues. The germline V gene has CDR1 KGHSH and CDR2 LQKENI. DNA of the CDR3: TGTGCCAGCTCACCACAGGGGCTTAATGAAAAACTGTTTTTT. Protein sequence: CASSPQGLNEKLFF. The variable domain in full, with the rest retrieved from reference TRBV18 and TRBJ1-4, is NAGVMQNPRHLVRRRGQEARLRCSPMKGHSHVYWYRQLPEEGLKFMVYLQKENIIDESGMPKERFSAEFPKEGPSILRIQQVVRGDSAAYFCASSPQGLNEKLFFGSGTQLSVL.

The chain is built from TRBV2 and TRBJ1-5; D unclear. The CDR3 spans 13 residues. Germline V gene data show CDR1 as SNHLY and CDR2 as FYNNEI. V lost 7 bases to trimming and J lost 10 bases, with 17 bases between them. The CDR3 DNA sequence: TGTGCCAGCAAAGTGGAGGCTAAGGGACCCCAGCATTTT. Translation: CASKVEAKGPQHF.

The rearrangement uses TRBV9 and TRBJ2-1; 9 bases are shared with TRBD2. The CDR3 covers 18 residues. Germline V gene sequence: CDR1 SGDLS, CDR2 YYNGEE. J gave up 9 bases and V 0 bases, and 16 bases lay outside the gene matches. The CDR3 sequence is CASSVDDMGLAGEIEQFF. For the CDR3, the DNA is TGTGCCAGCAGCGTAGATGATATGGGATTAGCGGGAGAGATTGAGCAGTTCTTC.

The sample holds a few counts of this clone. The genes are TRBV28 and TRBJ1-5; D perhaps matches TRBD1 (6 bases). Germline V gene data show CDR1 as MDHEN and CDR2 as SYDVKM. The CDR3 consists of 14 residues. V dropped 4 bases and J dropped 9 bases, with 16 bases sitting between them. The CDR3 reads CASSYTGISRPQHF. CDR3 sequence (DNA): TGTGCCAGCAGTTACACAGGGATCTCAAGGCCCCAGCATTTT.

This chain joins TRBV7-2 and TRBJ2-5, with D perhaps TRBD1 (6 bases). This CDR3 is built from 14 residues. Germline V lookup: CDR1 SGHTA, CDR2 FQGNSA. The V end lost 5 bases, the J end lost 2 bases, and 12 bases lay between the germline ends. CDR3: CASSIQGSQETQYF. As DNA, the CDR3 is TGTGCCAGCAGCATACAGGGATCTCAAGAGACCCAGTACTTC. The full variable domain, rest sourced from reference TRBV7-2 and TRBJ2-5, is GAGVSQSPSNKVTEKGKDVELRCDPISGHTALYWYRQSLGQGLEFLIYFQGNSAPDKSGLPSDRFSAERTGGSVSTLTIQRTQQEDSAVYLCASSIQGSQETQYFGPGTRLLVL.

The V call is TRBV18, the J call TRBJ2-7; TRBD1 agrees at 7 bases. The CDR3 has 14 residues. Germline V gene data show CDR1 as KGHSH and CDR2 as LQKENI. V lost 6 bases, J lost 3 bases, and 8 bases stayed unmatched. CDR3: CASSPEAGGYEQYF. The CDR3 DNA is TGTGCCAGCTCCCCCGAGGCAGGGGGCTACGAGCAGTACTTC.

This chain links TRBV5-8 with TRBJ1-2, with a possible D match to TRBD1 (6 bases). V was trimmed by 5 bases and J by 5 bases, leaving 16 bases between them. Germline V gives CDR1 SGHTS, CDR2 YDEGEE. The CDR3 is 14 residues long. The CDR3: CASRRTVGIYGYTF. The CDR3 coding sequence is TGTGCCAGCAGAAGGACAGTGGGGATTTATGGCTACACCTTC.

CDR3 residues: CASNPTSGQRETQYF. Written as DNA, the CDR3 is TGTGCCAGTAATCCGACTAGCGGTCAGAGGGAGACCCAGTACTTC. V and J are TRBV19 and TRBJ2-5, with TRBD2 identical over 9 bases. Trimming removed 7 bases from V and 5 bases from J; junction bases left unmatched: 11. The germline CDR1 and CDR2 sequences are LNHDA and SQIVND (reference sequence). The CDR3 loop spans 15 amino acids. Full variable domain (remainder filled in from reference TRBV19 and TRBJ2-5): DGGITQSPKYLFRKEGQNVTLSCEQNLNHDAMYWYRQDPGQGLRLIYYSQIVNDFQKGDIAEGYSVSREKKESFPLTVTSAQKNPTAFYLCASNPTSGQRETQYFGPGTRLLVL.

This clone appeared a few times. CDR3 bases: TGTGCCAGCCTCGAGGGGGTGGGGGCGAACACTGAAGCTTTCTTT. Translated, it gives CASLEGVGANTEAFF. This rearrangement joins TRBV6-1 to TRBJ1-1; the D gene is possibly TRBD1 (6 bases). Germline V lookup: CDR1 MNHNS, CDR2 SASEGT. V was shortened by 8 bases and J by 1 base, with 17 bases between the two germline ends. There are 15 residues in the CDR3.

The chain employs TRBV9 and TRBJ2-7; no clear D gene. The length of the CDR3 is 14 residues. Trimming removed 0 bases at V and 0 bases at J, with 7 bases between. Germline-derived CDR1 and CDR2 are SGDLS and YYNGEE. DNA for the CDR3: TGTGCCAGCAGCGTAGGTCAGATCTCCTACGAGCAGTACTTC. This translates into CASSVGQISYEQYF. The full variable domain, its missing parts supplied by reference TRBV9 and TRBJ2-7, is DSGVTQTPKHLITATGQRVTLRCSPRSGDLSVYWYQQSLDQGLQFLIQYYNGEERAKGNILERFSAQQFPDLHSELNLSSLELGDSALYFCASSVGQISYEQYFGPGTRLTVT.

The chain has TRBV19 and TRBJ1-5, with a tentative D call TRBD1 (6 bases). Germline-derived CDR1 and CDR2 are LNHDA and SQIVND (reference sequence). The V end was cut by 5 bases, the J end by 7 bases, with 15 bases between. The CDR3 spans 14 residues. CDR3 region: CASSYTGWGQPQHF. The CDR3 region has the DNA TGTGCCAGTAGTTACACAGGGTGGGGACAGCCCCAGCATTTT.

The chain combines TRBV13 with TRBJ2-3; 7 bases are shared with TRBD1. V gave up 2 bases and J gave up 5 bases; unmatched junction bases: 1. Looked up from germline, CDR1 is PRHDT and CDR2 is FYEKMQ (reference sequence). The CDR3 is 13 amino acids. CDR3 sequence: CASSLRGRDTQYF. The DNA for the CDR3 is TGTGCCAGCAGCTTAAGGGGGCGAGATACGCAGTATTTT.

The V and J genes are TRBV5-1 and TRBJ2-7, with 7 positions matching TRBD1. J was trimmed by 5 bases and V by 3 bases; bases with no gene match: 5. From germline, CDR1 is SGHRS and CDR2 YFSETQ. The CDR3 is 13 amino acids. CDR3 amino acids: CASSYLGQNEQYF. The CDR3 DNA follows: TGCGCCAGCAGCTACTTGGGACAGAACGAGCAGTACTTC.

This sequence joins TRBV15 and TRBJ1-5; D gene uncertain. Trimming cost V 4 bases and J 0 bases, with 16 bases left between them. The CDR3 runs to 17 residues. Germline lookup yields CDR1 LNHNV and CDR2 YYDKDF (reference sequence). CDR3 DNA sequence: TGTGCCACCAGCAAAACGGGCCTTTTCCTTAGCAATCAGCCCCAGCATTTT. Translating gives CATSKTGLFLSNQPQHF.

J is TRBJ1-4 and V is TRBV25-1; possibly TRBD1 for D (5 bases). Trimming removed 3 bases at V and 5 bases at J, with 13 bases between. The germline V gene has CDR1 MGHDK and CDR2 SYGVNS. This CDR3 is built from 15 residues. CDR3 protein: CASSDGTRENEKLFF. CDR3 DNA: TGTGCCAGCAGTGACGGGACCCGGGAGAATGAAAAACTGTTTTTT. Full variable domain (outside the CDR3, taken from reference TRBV25-1 and TRBJ1-4): EADIYQTPRYLVIGTGKKITLECSQTMGHDKMYWYQQDPGMELHLIHYSYGVNSTEKGDLSSESTVSRIRTEHFPLTLESARPSHTSQYLCASSDGTRENEKLFFGSGTQLSVL.

This chain connects TRBV4-3 to TRBJ1-5, with D possibly TRBD1 on 6 matching bases. The CDR3 is made up of 15 amino acids. Trimming stripped 0 bases from V and 8 bases from J, with 14 bases between. Germline CDR1 is LGHNA and CDR2 is YSLEER. Here the CDR3 DNA reads TGCGCCAGCAGCCAAGATTTCTGGGGGGGCAAGCCCCAGCATTTT. Protein product: CASSQDFWGGKPQHF.

J is TRBJ2-3 and V is TRBV2; 8 bases are a match to TRBD2. The germline V gene has CDR1 SNHLY and CDR2 FYNNEI. V was pared by 5 bases and J by 4 bases, with 8 bases of the junction left unmatched. This CDR3 has 15 amino acids. This CDR3 is CASSNIAGFSDTQYF. In nucleotides, the CDR3 is TGTGCCAGCAGTAACATAGCGGGGTTCTCAGATACGCAGTATTTT.